The T cell receptor beta chain described here comes from a study of blood T cells in healthy people across ages. The V and J ends lost 2 bases and 3 bases respectively, with 19 bases between them. CDR1 and CDR2 from the germline V gene are MDHEN and SYDVKM. This CDR3 has 17 residues. On this clonotype itself: The antigen remains unidentified.

Study outcomes and limitations: While age rose, TCR beta diversity per million T cells dropped in a roughly linear way.

Sample-barcoded 5' priming and a J-beta primer mix drove a second PCR of roughly 7 to 11 cycles. CDR3-containing paired-end reads numbered at least 2.5 million in each sample. TCRdb used MiXCR to reprocess the 5' RACE reads, holding one entry per CDR3 protein. The sample contains about 800,000 distinct CDR3 sequences, 58% of which appear only once. This sequence joins TRBV28 and TRBJ2-5, with D possibly TRBD2 on 6 matching bases. The sample comprised blood. The receptor was derived from a man aged 30 to 39 in good health. Here the CDR3 DNA reads TGTGCCAGCAGTTTAAGTCTAGGAGCTAGCGTTGAAGAGACCCAGTACTTC. It codes for CASSLSLGASVEETQYF.